A single sample is the source of the 10 T cell receptor beta chains below, sequenced in a study of blood T cell repertoires in COVID-19. The repertoire was sequenced with immunoSEQ multiplex PCR; TCRdb's copy has only in-frame clones and lacks some. The data contain approximately 150,000 clones, over 65% of them singletons. The sample was peripheral blood. The receptors here all came from a human donor in a cohort sampled during active COVID-19.

The chain links TRBV27 to TRBJ1-4; D unclear. Germline V gives CDR1 MNHEY, CDR2 SMNVEV (reference sequence). The V end was cut by 0 bases, the J end by 2 bases, with 22 bases between. CDR3 length: 20 amino acids. Here the CDR3 DNA reads TGTGCCAGCAGTTTATCGTCCGAAACCTTAAACCTCGGGACTAATGAAAAACTGTTTTTT. Translating it yields CASSLSSETLNLGTNEKLFF.

The rearrangement uses TRBV3-1 (or the pseudogene TRBV3-2) and TRBJ2-1; D possibly corresponds to TRBD2 (6 bases). V was clipped by 4 bases and J by 8 bases, with 12 bases between them. Germline V gene lookup returns CDR1 LGHDT and CDR2 YNNKEL (reference sequence). The CDR3 is 13 residues long. The CDR3 DNA follows: TGTGCCAGCAGCCCCAACAGCGGGTATGAGCAGTTCTTC. Translation: CASSPNSGYEQFF.

This rearrangement joins TRBV19 to TRBJ1-6; perhaps TRBD1 as D (5 bases). The V end was cut by 5 bases, the J end by 10 bases, with 12 bases between. The length of the CDR3 is 13 residues. From germline, CDR1 is LNHDA and CDR2 SQIVND (reference sequence). The CDR3 region is CASSWQGGSPLHF. In DNA form, the CDR3 reads TGTGCCAGTAGTTGGCAGGGAGGATCACCCCTCCACTTT.

This sequence joins TRBV30 and TRBJ2-5, with D perhaps TRBD1 (5 bases). Germline loops: CDR1 GTSNPN, CDR2 SVGIG (reference sequence). The CDR3 has 13 residues. V dropped 2 bases and J dropped 1 base, with 8 bases sitting between them. The CDR3 nucleotides are TGTGCCTGGAGTAGACAGAGCCAAGAGACCCAGTACTTC. Translation: CAWSRQSQETQYF.

The chain couples TRBV10-3 to TRBJ2-3, with D perhaps TRBD2 (5 bases). Germline lookup yields CDR1 ENHRY and CDR2 SYGVKD. CDR3 length: 14 residues. V was shortened by 8 bases and J by 1 base, with 13 bases between the two germline ends. The chain's CDR3 is CAIFAGKGTDTQYF. DNA of the CDR3: TGTGCCATCTTTGCCGGGAAAGGCACAGATACGCAGTATTTT.

This chain connects TRBV6-4 to TRBJ1-2, with TRBD1 matching over 11 bases. Germline V gene lookup returns CDR1 MRHNA and CDR2 SNTAGT. V trimming: 6 bases; J trimming: 5 bases; junction bases outside the gene matches: 11. The CDR3 contains 16 residues. Here the CDR3 DNA reads TGTGCCAGCAGCCCTTACTCGGGACAGGGGGGGTATGGCTACACCTTC. This encodes CASSPYSGQGGYGYTF.

This chain links TRBV1 with TRBJ2-1; the table's D gene call, TRBD2, was not cross checked with the DNA. TRBV1 is recorded as a pseudogene. There are 16 residues in the CDR3. Written as DNA, the CDR3 is TGCACCAGCAGCCACAAAGCGGGGTGCTCCTACAATGAGCAGTTCTTC. Translated: CTSSHKAGCSYNEQFF.

This clone turned up a few times. The rearrangement uses TRBV9 and TRBJ1-4; D is ambiguous. The V end lost 4 bases, the J end lost 7 bases, and 14 bases lay between the germline ends. The germline CDR1 and CDR2 sequences are SGDLS and YYNGEE. The CDR3 is 14 residues long. CDR3 amino acids: CASSLQDRGEKLFF. CDR3 coding DNA: TGTGCCAGCAGCCTCCAGGACCGGGGTGAAAAACTGTTTTTT.

The chain employs TRBV6-5 and TRBJ2-3; D is possibly TRBD2 (6 bases). Germline CDR1 MNHEY, CDR2 SVGAGI. The V and J ends lost 10 bases and 6 bases respectively, with 17 bases between them. The CDR3 totals 13 residues. The DNA of the CDR3 is TGTGCCAACCGGGACTCCACTCCGGATACGCAGTATTTT. Protein product: CANRDSTPDTQYF.

This clone showed up just a few times. The chain recombines TRBV29-1 with TRBJ1-2, with no clear D. V was pared by 2 bases and J by 6 bases, with 10 bases between. The CDR3 runs to 12 residues. Germline values: CDR1 SQVTM, CDR2 ANQGSEA. CDR3 protein: CSVESPPDGYTF. The CDR3, as DNA: TGCAGCGTTGAAAGTCCGCCGGATGGCTACACCTTC.